One and the same sample provided the 5 T cell receptor beta chains below, sequenced in a study of cytomegalovirus exposure and HLA in healthy donors. Generated by immunoSEQ multiplex PCR, the TCRdb table keeps only in-frame clones and is missing some. The data show approximately 270,000 clones, about 90% seen once. The sample consisted of PBMCs. All receptors come from a man aged 18 to 30 in good health and CMV-seropositive.

The V gene is TRBV2, the J gene TRBJ2-3, with 8 bases that match TRBD1. The CDR3 is made up of 15 amino acids. Germline loops: CDR1 SNHLY, CDR2 FYNNEI. V shed 3 bases and J 4 bases; nucleotides not matched to a gene: 6. CDR3 in amino acids: CASSEGDRGSDTQYF. CDR3 bases: TGTGCCAGCAGTGAGGGCGACAGGGGATCAGATACGCAGTATTTT. The full variable domain, with the rest looked up from reference TRBV2 and TRBJ2-3, is EPEVTQTPSHQVTQMGQEVILRCVPISNHLYFYWYRQILGQKVEFLVSFYNNEISEKSEIFDDQFSVERPDGSNFTLKIRSTKLEDSAMYFCASSEGDRGSDTQYFGPGTRLTVL.

The rearrangement joins TRBV2 to TRBJ2-2, with 13 bases that match TRBD2. The CDR3 is 18 residues long. In germline, CDR1 is SNHLY, CDR2 FYNNEI. The V gene end was trimmed by 5 bases and the J gene end by 0 bases; junction bases not matched to a gene: 6. CDR3 loop: CASSPRTSGGANTGELFF. CDR3 DNA sequence: TGTGCCAGCAGTCCACGGACTAGCGGGGGTGCGAACACCGGGGAGCTGTTTTTT.

V and J are TRBV2 and TRBJ2-5; TRBD1 is a possible D gene (5 bases). Between the trimmed V and J ends, which lost 6 bases and 2 bases, there was a span of 10 bases. Germline V gives CDR1 SNHLY, CDR2 FYNNEI. CDR3 size: 13 residues. The CDR3 sequence is CASRHQGQETQYF. The CDR3 DNA is TGTGCCAGCAGGCATCAGGGTCAAGAGACCCAGTACTTC.

This chain links TRBV28 with TRBJ2-7; 8 bases align to TRBD2. Unmatched junction bases numbered 7, after V lost 2 bases and J lost 4 bases. The CDR3 has 15 amino acids. Per the germline V gene, CDR1 is MDHEN and CDR2 is SYDVKM. CDR3 sequence: CASSLTLAGAYEQYF. In nucleotides, the CDR3 is TGTGCCAGCAGTTTAACCCTAGCGGGTGCGTACGAGCAGTACTTC.

The genes are TRBV6-5 and TRBJ2-7, with D possibly being TRBD2 (6 bases). The CDR3 is 13 amino acids. The V gene lost 1 base and the J gene lost 6 bases, with 10 bases spanning the gap. Germline lookup yields CDR1 MNHEY and CDR2 SVGAGI. DNA for the CDR3: TGTGCCAGCAGTTACTGGCGGGATGGCGAGCAGTACTTC. Its translation is CASSYWRDGEQYF.